Listed below are T cell receptor beta chains from one sample, sequenced in a study of blood T cell repertoires in COVID-19. Sequencing was performed with immunoSEQ multiplex PCR; in TCRdb, only in-frame clones are kept and a portion is missing. The sample includes under 200,000 clones, over 65% of them seen just once. Source material: peripheral blood. Source of these receptors: a woman over 75 with acute or convalescent COVID-19. Each CDR3 is given with its conserved first and last residue. The D gene is left open where the match is weak. Size is omitted from some rows. Given values are once, few, many or a class for expanded clones.

abundance,v_gene,d_gene,j_gene,CDR3nt,CDR3aa
once,TRBV7-8,.,TRBJ1-5,TGTGCCAGCAGCTTTGGGGACACCAATCAGCCCCAGCATTTT,CASSFGDTNQPQHF
.,TRBV15,.,TRBJ2-2,TGTGCCACCAGCAGGCCTCAGGGGAACACCGGGGAGCTGTTTTTT,CATSRPQGNTGELFF
few,TRBV5-1,.,TRBJ1-6,TGCGCCAGCGCCATGAGGGGGACGGGTAATTCACCCCTCCACTTT,CASAMRGTGNSPLHF
.,TRBV30,TRBD1,TRBJ2-7,TGTGCCTGGGGGACAGGGAATATCAACGAGCAGTACTTC,CAWGTGNINEQYF
once,TRBV30,.,TRBJ2-5,TGTGCCTGGAGCCGTTATCTCACAAGTACGGAGACCCAGTACTTC,CAWSRYLTSTETQYF
.,TRBV28,TRBD1,TRBJ1-5,TGTGCCAGCAGTTTGGCCGGGACAGTGAACAATCAGCCCCAGCATTTT,CASSLAGTVNNQPQHF
once,TRBV2,.,TRBJ2-1,TGTGCCAGCAGTGAAGGGTTCGGGCGGGCAGGAGGGGATGAGCAGTTCTTC,CASSEGFGRAGGDEQFF
.,TRBV27,TRBD2,TRBJ2-3,TGTGCCAGCAGTCCGGGACTAGCACATACGCAGTATTTT,CASSPGLAHTQYF
.,TRBV4-1,TRBD1,TRBJ2-1,TGCGCCAGCAGCCGGACCGGGACAGGGGGCAATGAGCAGTTCTTC,CASSRTGTGGNEQFF
once,TRBV10-3,.,TRBJ2-1,TGTGCCATCAGTAACGGACAGGGAGGGAATGAGCAGTTCTTC,CAISNGQGGNEQFF
.,TRBV6-5,.,TRBJ1-5,TGTGCCAGCAGTTCTGACAGCTTCAATCAGCCCCAGCATTTT,CASSSDSFNQPQHF
.,TRBV2,.,TRBJ1-5,TGTGCCAGCAGCGAGAAGAATAGCAATCAGCCCCAGCATTTT,CASSEKNSNQPQHF
.,TRBV3-1/TRBV3-2,TRBD2,TRBJ2-1,TGTGCCAGCAGCCTAAGGCTAGCGGGAGGGACGAGTTACAATGAGCAGTTCTTC,CASSLRLAGGTSYNEQFF
once,TRBV6-5,.,TRBJ1-5,TGTGCCAGCAGGCCTAGGGGACAGCCCCAGCATTTT,CASRPRGQPQHF
few,TRBV29-1,TRBD1,TRBJ2-3,TGCAGCGTTGACAGGGGGCGCGGAGATACGCAGTATTTT,CSVDRGRGDTQYF
.,TRBV7-9,TRBD2,TRBJ2-1,TGTGCCAGCAGCGGCCTAGCGGGAGAACTGTTCTTC,CASSGLAGELFF